One and the same sample provided the 10 T cell receptor beta chains below, sequenced in a study of blood T cell repertoires in COVID-19 (dated by TCRdb to the early 2020s). The protocol used for the library was the immunoSEQ multiplex PCR assay. TCRdb carries this immuneACCESS record with in-frame sequences only. Its versions omit some clonotypes, under half of them owing to an unresolved V gene in the studies checked, with the rest unexplained. The sample profile shows 470,000 or so clones; roughly 87% of them were found once. The top ten clones comprise under 2% of the sample. Sequences were obtained from PBMCs or T cells enriched from blood (not recorded which). The origin of the receptors is a woman between 18 and 30 years old with acute COVID-19.

The genes are TRBV3-1 (or the pseudogene TRBV3-2) and TRBJ1-2; 8 positions agree with TRBD1. The CDR3 runs 14 residues. Germline V lookup: CDR1 LGHDT, CDR2 YNNKEL (reference sequence). V shed 5 bases and J 4 bases; nucleotides not matched to a gene: 6. This CDR3 is CASSAQGGVYGYTF. CDR3 in DNA: TGTGCCAGCAGCGCACAGGGGGGAGTCTATGGCTACACCTTC.

The chain employs TRBV7-6 and TRBJ2-7; 9 nucleotides agree with TRBD1. This CDR3 has 14 amino acids. The ends lost 6 bases at V and 2 bases at J; junction bases unmatched: 5. Germline values: CDR1 SGHVS, CDR2 FNYEAQ. CDR3: CASSFRDRAYEQYF. The CDR3 region has the DNA TGTGCCAGCAGTTTCCGGGACAGGGCCTACGAGCAGTACTTC.

The chain carries TRBV28 and TRBJ1-6, with TRBD1 matching 11 bases. V lost 11 bases, J lost 9 bases, and 3 bases stayed unmatched. There are 12 residues in the CDR3. The germline gives CDR1 MDHEN, CDR2 SYDVKM. The CDR3 DNA sequence: TGTGCCGAAGGGACAGGGGGTTCACCCCTCCACTTT. It encodes CAEGTGGSPLHF.

In regard to this clone: At one end, the junction sequence differs from germline, possibly due to a read error. This chain joins TRBV28 and TRBJ2-7, with D possibly being TRBD1 (7 bases). The CDR3 is 14 residues long. CDR1 is MDHEN and CDR2 is SYDVKM in the germline V gene. This CDR3 is CASSLSGQAARRDF. Written as DNA, the CDR3 is TGTGCCAGCAGTTTATCCGGACAGGCTGCGAGGAGGGACTTC.

This rearrangement joins TRBV4-2 to TRBJ2-5, with D hard to call. V was shortened by 3 bases and J by 0 bases, with 11 bases between the two germline ends. CDR3 length equals 15 residues. Germline assignment: CDR1 LGHNA and CDR2 YNFKEQ. CDR3: CASSQVPVYQETQYF. The CDR3 nucleotides read TGTGCCAGCAGCCAGGTTCCGGTTTACCAAGAGACCCAGTACTTC.

The chain carries TRBV28 and TRBJ1-5; 8 bases map to TRBD1. The CDR3 totals 15 residues. Germline CDR1 reads MDHEN; CDR2 reads SYDVKM. V lost 5 bases and J lost 5; bases outside the gene matches: 8. Written as DNA, the CDR3 is TGTGCCAGCAGTAAAGGACAGGGTGTAGATCAGCCCCAGCATTTT. This gives the protein CASSKGQGVDQPQHF.

This clone has a single count. The chain links TRBV27 to TRBJ1-3; the match to TRBD1 covers 8 bases. V lost 6 bases and J lost 0; bases outside the gene matches: 13. The CDR3 sequence is 18 residues long. Germline V lookup: CDR1 MNHEY, CDR2 SMNVEV (reference sequence). This CDR3 reads CASSRPGTGGPSGNTIYF. CDR3 sequence (DNA): TGTGCCAGCAGCCGACCCGGGACAGGCGGACCCTCTGGAAACACCATATATTTT.

This clone was observed once. The chain employs TRBV9 and TRBJ2-5, with 9 bases that match TRBD2. Trimming took 4 bases from V and 3 from J; bases not matched to a gene: 10. This CDR3 has 16 amino acids. Germline assignment: CDR1 SGDLS and CDR2 YYNGEE. This CDR3 reads CASSYSAGGREETQYF. As DNA, the CDR3 is TGTGCCAGCAGCTACTCAGCGGGAGGAAGGGAAGAGACCCAGTACTTC. Full variable domain (remainder filled in from reference TRBV9 and TRBJ2-5): DSGVTQTPKHLITATGQRVTLRCSPRSGDLSVYWYQQSLDQGLQFLIQYYNGEERAKGNILERFSAQQFPDLHSELNLSSLELGDSALYFCASSYSAGGREETQYFGPGTRLLVL.

The rearrangement uses TRBV19 and TRBJ1-5; TRBD1 matches 8 bases. In germline, CDR1 is LNHDA, CDR2 SQIVND (reference sequence). V lost 4 bases and J lost 4; bases outside the gene matches: 6. This CDR3 is 15 amino acids long. The CDR3 here is CASSRSTGANQPQHF. The CDR3 nucleotides are TGTGCCAGTAGTAGATCGACAGGGGCGAATCAGCCCCAGCATTTT.

The V gene is TRBV19, the J gene TRBJ2-7, with unresolved D. Between the trimmed V and J ends, which lost 0 bases and 3 bases, there was a span of 9 bases. The CDR3 length is 14 residues. Germline V lookup: CDR1 LNHDA, CDR2 SQIVND (reference sequence). In nucleotides, the CDR3 is TGTGCCAGTAGTATAGATCTCTCAGGCTACGAGCAGTACTTC. Residues: CASSIDLSGYEQYF.